This is a list of T cell receptor beta chains from one sample in a study of OX40 agonist ivuxolimab in advanced cancers. TCRdb's copy holds only in-frame clones and misses some; the assay was immunoSEQ multiplex PCR. This table holds about 84,000 clones, 94% found once. The source was CD4+ or CD8+ T cells sorted from blood, collected in a trial of the OX40 agonist ivuxolimab. The receptor source for this set is an adult with an advanced solid tumor such as melanoma, head and neck, liver or kidney cancer. Both conserved end residues are part of each CDR3. D genes are given only for firm matches. Only some rows state a clone size, as once, few, many or a class for expanded clones.

j_call,clone_size,d_call,v_call,cdr3_nt,cdr3_aa
TRBJ2-7,-,-,TRBV27,TGTGCCAGCAGTCCGGCCGGAAGGTACGAGCAGTACTTC,CASSPAGRYEQYF
TRBJ1-1,-,TRBD1,TRBV10-3,TGTGCCATCAGGGACAGGGGAATGAACACTGAAGCTTTCTTT,CAIRDRGMNTEAFF
TRBJ2-7,-,-,TRBV29-1,TGCAGCGCCCGGACAGGAGGGACCTACGAGCAGTACTTC,CSARTGGTYEQYF
TRBJ2-7,-,TRBD2,TRBV7-6,TGTGCCAGCAGCTCGGGACTAGCGGGAGTAACCGAGCAGTACTTC,CASSSGLAGVTEQYF
TRBJ2-7,-,-,TRBV6-1,TGTGCCAGCAGTTACCGGTACGAGCAGTACTTC,CASSYRYEQYF
TRBJ1-2,once,-,TRBV7-9,TGTGCCAGCGGTGGGATAGCTAACTATGGCTACACCTTC,CASGGIANYGYTF
TRBJ2-5,-,-,TRBV6-6,TGTGCCAGCAGTTACTCGATCGAGACCCAGTACTTC,CASSYSIETQYF
TRBJ1-1,once,-,TRBV27,TGTGCCAGCAGCGTTTTCCAGGGGACTGAAGCTTTCTTT,CASSVFQGTEAFF
TRBJ2-7,-,TRBD1,TRBV29-1,TGCAGCGCCTTGGGGCGGGACAGGGGCTACGAGCAGTACTTC,CSALGRDRGYEQYF
TRBJ2-4,-,TRBD1,TRBV19,TGTGCCAGTAGTGAACACCTGGGACAGCTAGCCAAAAACATTCAGTACTTC,CASSEHLGQLAKNIQYF
TRBJ2-3,-,-,TRBV7-8,TGTGCCAGCAGCTTATATCCGGGAGTTGGAACAGATACGCAGTATTTT,CASSLYPGVGTDTQYF
TRBJ2-7,-,-,TRBV19,TGTGCCAGTAGTCCCCCCGGGACTCTCTCCTACGAGCAGTACTTC,CASSPPGTLSYEQYF
TRBJ2-7,-,TRBD2,TRBV27,TGTGCCAGCAGCGCAACTAGCGTCAGCTCCTACGAGCAGTACTTC,CASSATSVSSYEQYF
TRBJ1-1,once,-,TRBV10-3,TGTGCCACCCGGAATGGAAGGACTGAAGCTTTCTTT,CATRNGRTEAFF
TRBJ1-2,-,-,TRBV5-1,TGCGCCAGCAGACCCCAGGGCTCCTATGGCTACACCTTC,CASRPQGSYGYTF
TRBJ2-2,-,-,TRBV4-1,TGCGCCAGCAGCCACGGGACTGAGCTCGCCGGGGAGCTGTTTTTT,CASSHGTELAGELFF
TRBJ2-1,-,-,TRBV21-1,TGTGCCAGCAGCAAAAGGAACAGCACCTACAATGAGCAGTTCTTC,CASSKRNSTYNEQFF
TRBJ2-7,-,TRBD2,TRBV27,TGTGCCAGCAGTTTTAGCGGGAGGGCCTACGAGCAGTACTTC,CASSFSGRAYEQYF
TRBJ2-1,-,TRBD1,TRBV10-2,TGCGCCAGCAGTATTAAGGGACAGGGAACATACAATGAGCAGTTCTTC,CASSIKGQGTYNEQFF
TRBJ2-6,-,-,TRBV4-3,TGCGCCAGCAGCCAAGATGTCGTTGGGCGGTGGGGGGCCAACGTCCTGACTTTC,CASSQDVVGRWGANVLTF
TRBJ2-5,-,-,TRBV7-6,TGTGCCAGCAGCACTCGTACCATAGAGACCCAGTACTTC,CASSTRTIETQYF
TRBJ1-1,-,-,TRBV20-1,TGCAGTGCAAAATACAGGGTGTGGGCTTTCTTT,CSAKYRVWAFF
TRBJ2-1,-,-,TRBV27,TGTGCCAGCAGTTTCTCCCCACGAAATGAGCAGTTCTTC,CASSFSPRNEQFF
TRBJ2-7,-,-,TRBV7-9,TGTGCCAGCAGCTTTGGGACCTACGAGCAGTACTTC,CASSFGTYEQYF
TRBJ2-1,once,-,TRBV19,TGTGCCAGTAGTCTTGGGACGGGGCCTGTAGGGCAGTTCTTC,CASSLGTGPVGQFF
TRBJ1-5,-,-,TRBV4-3,TGCGCCAGCAGCCAAGATTGGCCATCAAATCAGCCCCAGCATTTT,CASSQDWPSNQPQHF
TRBJ2-5,-,TRBD2,TRBV11-3,TGTGCCAGCAGCATGGGAGGACTAGCAAAAGAGACCCAGTACTTC,CASSMGGLAKETQYF
TRBJ1-1,-,-,TRBV10-2,TGCGCCAGCAGTGTTGTTAACACTGAAGCTTTCTTT,CASSVVNTEAFF
TRBJ2-3,-,-,TRBV7-9,TGTGCCAGCAGCTTGCACTCGGCGACAGATACGCAGTATTTT,CASSLHSATDTQYF
TRBJ2-5,once,TRBD2,TRBV9,TGTGCCAGCAGCGTCGGGACTAGCGGCCAAGAGACCCAGTACTTC,CASSVGTSGQETQYF
TRBJ2-3,-,-,TRBV7-9,TGTGCCAGCTTAACTCGGGAGTTAGATACGCAGTATTTT,CASLTRELDTQYF
TRBJ2-7,-,TRBD2,TRBV13,TGTGCCAGCAGAGCGGGAGGTCACGAGCAGTACTTC,CASRAGGHEQYF
TRBJ2-3,-,-,TRBV7-9,TGTGCCAGCAGCCCTACGACAGATACGCAGTATTTT,CASSPTTDTQYF
TRBJ1-1,once,TRBD1,TRBV4-1,TGCGCCAGCAGCCAATACGAGGGACAGGGGAGAAACACTGAAGCTTTCTTT,CASSQYEGQGRNTEAFF
TRBJ1-1,-,-,TRBV27,TGTGCCAGCAGTTTAACAGGGAACACTGAAGCTTTCTTT,CASSLTGNTEAFF
TRBJ2-7,once,TRBD2,TRBV6-6,TGTGCCAGCAGTTACGTGAGGGGACTAGCGGAGTTGGAGCAGTACTTC,CASSYVRGLAELEQYF
TRBJ2-2,-,TRBD2,TRBV7-3,TGTGCCAGCAGCTTATACGGGAGGATACGAGAAGGCACCGGGGAGCTGTTTTTT,CASSLYGRIREGTGELFF
TRBJ2-1,-,TRBD2,TRBV7-8,TGTGCCAGCAGCCCCGGGACTAGCGTTTACAATGAGCAGTTCTTC,CASSPGTSVYNEQFF
TRBJ1-2,once,-,TRBV2,TGTGCCAGCAGAGACGGCTGGGCGGTAAACTATGGCTACACCTTC,CASRDGWAVNYGYTF
TRBJ1-5,-,-,TRBV28,TGTGCCAGCAGTTTACTTGCGGGGATTCAGCCCCAGCATTTT,CASSLLAGIQPQHF
TRBJ2-1,-,-,TRBV18,TGTGCCAGCTCCCCAGGGTCGTCCTACAATGAGCAGTTCTTC,CASSPGSSYNEQFF
TRBJ2-3,-,TRBD2,TRBV27,TGTGCCAGCAGATTAGCGGGAGGAATGGATACGCAGTATTTT,CASRLAGGMDTQYF
TRBJ2-6,-,-,TRBV4-3,TGCGCCAGCAGCCAAGGGACTTACTCTGGGGCCAACGTCCTGACTTTC,CASSQGTYSGANVLTF
TRBJ2-7,-,TRBD2,TRBV13,TGTGCCAGCAGCCACCTTGGGGGCGGGAGGGACGAGCAGTACTTC,CASSHLGGGRDEQYF
TRBJ1-1,-,TRBD1,TRBV6-5,TGTGCCAGCACCGCGACAGGGTACACTGAAGCTTTCTTT,CASTATGYTEAFF
TRBJ2-1,-,-,TRBV10-3,TGTGCCACGCTTGAGGCAGGAAGCAATGAGCAGTTCTTC,CATLEAGSNEQFF
TRBJ2-3,-,TRBD1,TRBV19,TGTGCCAGTAGTTACAGGGGAGATACGCAGTATTTT,CASSYRGDTQYF
TRBJ2-1,once,-,TRBV2,TGTGCCAGCGCCTACAATGAGCAGTTCTTC,CASAYNEQFF
TRBJ1-1,-,-,TRBV6-5,TGTGCCAGCAGTTACGCCGTAAACACTGAAGCTTTCTTT,CASSYAVNTEAFF
TRBJ2-7,-,TRBD1,TRBV13,TGTGCCAGCAGCCTCGGGACAGAAACCTACGAGCAGTACTTC,CASSLGTETYEQYF